A single sample gave rise to the 12 T cell receptor beta chains below, sequenced in a study of CD8+ T cells in alopecia areata. Reverse transcription of extracted RNA yielded cDNA, which provided the sequencing template. Clones were sequenced by immunoSEQ multiplex PCR, and TCRdb holds only the in-frame ones, with some missing. The sample lists about 140,000 clones; about three fifths were seen once. The sample here was CD4+ T cells sorted from blood, taken at week 0. All receptors derive from a human donor with alopecia areata.

This rearrangement joins TRBV5-1 to TRBJ2-2; D remains ambiguous. CDR1 and CDR2 from the germline V gene are SGHRS and YFSETQ. V dropped 0 bases and J dropped 2 bases, with 11 bases sitting between them. The CDR3 consists of 16 residues. The CDR3: CASSLVLLDNTGELFF. The CDR3 nucleotides read TGCGCCAGCAGCTTGGTTCTATTAGACAACACCGGGGAGCTGTTTTTT.

The rearrangement joins TRBV6-5 to TRBJ1-2; weak D call: TRBD1 (6 bases). Germline-derived CDR1 and CDR2 are MNHEY and SVGAGI. The CDR3 has 13 residues. V was shortened by 4 bases and J by 8 bases, with 14 bases between the two germline ends. This CDR3 reads CASSSRPGGGYTF. The CDR3 bases are TGTGCCAGCAGTTCCCGACCGGGGGGCGGCTACACCTTC.

The V call is TRBV25-1, the J call TRBJ2-7, with 7 nucleotides matching TRBD1. CDR3 length: 13 amino acids. The germline V gene has CDR1 MGHDK and CDR2 SYGVNS. V shed 9 bases, J shed 11 bases, and the junction held 16 bases outside the gene matches. DNA for the CDR3: TGTGCCAGTAATCCCAACGCCGACAGGGCCAAGTACTTC. Its protein is CASNPNADRAKYF.

The rearrangement joins TRBV5-1 to TRBJ2-3; the D gene is possibly TRBD2 (6 bases). Per the germline V gene, CDR1 is SGHRS and CDR2 is YFSETQ. The CDR3 contains 13 residues. The V gene lost 6 bases and the J gene lost 5 bases, with 13 bases spanning the gap. CDR3 bases: TGCGCCAGCAATCTGGGGGGAATAGATACGCAGTATTTT. This gives the protein CASNLGGIDTQYF.

The rearrangement links TRBV29-1 to TRBJ2-7; possibly TRBD2 for D (6 bases). The V and J ends lost 4 bases and 7 bases respectively, with 17 bases between them. The germline gives CDR1 SQVTM, CDR2 ANQGSEA. There are 13 residues in the CDR3. The CDR3 DNA reads as TGCAGCGTTGTACAGCACCCCCGGGGGGAGCAGTACTTC. Its translation: CSVVQHPRGEQYF.

V is TRBV6-6 and J is TRBJ1-5; D is possibly TRBD1 (6 bases). The germline V gene encodes CDR1 MNHNY and CDR2 SVGAGI (reference sequence). The V end lost 6 bases, the J end lost 6 bases, and 18 bases lay between the germline ends. CDR3 length: 15 residues. CDR3 sequence (DNA): TGTGCCAGCAGGAATTACAGGGAAGGTGGTCAGCCCCAGCATTTT. It codes for CASRNYREGGQPQHF.

The chain couples TRBV7-9 to TRBJ1-1; unclear D gene. The CDR3 has 14 residues. Trimming took 0 bases from V and 5 from J, leaving 10 bases between them. Germline V CDR1 and CDR2: SEHNR, FQNEAQ (reference sequence). The CDR3 sequence is CASSLAWEPTEAFF. CDR3 DNA sequence: TGTGCCAGCAGCTTAGCATGGGAACCTACTGAAGCTTTCTTT.

The V call is TRBV6-5, the J call TRBJ1-5; the match to TRBD1 covers 8 bases. This CDR3 is 14 amino acids long. Germline values: CDR1 MNHEY, CDR2 SVGAGI. The V segment lost 2 bases and the J segment 6 bases; nucleotides outside the gene matches: 3. The CDR3 sequence is CASSYDRGGQPQHF. As DNA, the CDR3 is TGTGCCAGCAGTTACGACAGGGGAGGTCAGCCCCAGCATTTT.

CDR3: CASSLEISTEAFF. The CDR3 DNA follows: TGTGCCAGCAGCTTAGAGATCTCCACTGAAGCTTTCTTT. This chain connects TRBV7-2 to TRBJ1-1; D gene uncertain. V was clipped by 1 base and J by 4 bases, with 7 bases between them. CDR1 and CDR2 from the germline V gene are SGHTA and FQGNSA. The CDR3 extends over 13 amino acids.

V gene TRBV10-3 combines with J gene TRBJ1-5, with 7 bases identical to TRBD1. CDR1 ENHRY and CDR2 SYGVKD come from the germline V gene. Losses at the gene ends were 2 bases for V and 7 bases for J; bases not matched to a gene: 8. This CDR3 comprises 15 residues. The CDR3 sequence is CAISESEGQQQPQHF. The CDR3 DNA sequence: TGTGCCATCAGTGAGAGCGAGGGACAGCAGCAGCCCCAGCATTTT.

J is TRBJ2-7 and V is TRBV5-6; the D gene is possibly TRBD2 (6 bases). Germline V lookup: CDR1 SGHDT, CDR2 YYEEEE. This CDR3 spans 15 amino acids. V lost 4 bases and J lost 2, with 16 bases in between. This chain's CDR3 is CASSRPGLSPYEQYF. CDR3 coding DNA: TGTGCCAGCAGCCGTCCGGGACTCAGTCCCTACGAGCAGTACTTC. Variable domain in full (rest from reference TRBV5-6 and TRBJ2-7): DAGVTQSPTHLIKTRGQQVTLRCSPKSGHDTVSWYQQALGQGPQFIFQYYEEEERQRGNFPDRFSGHQFPNYSSELNVNALLLGDSALYLCASSRPGLSPYEQYFGPGTRLTVT.

This sequence joins TRBV10-3 and TRBJ2-7; 7 bases align to TRBD1. Losses at the gene ends were 4 bases for V and 6 bases for J; bases not matched to a gene: 3. Per the germline V gene, CDR1 is ENHRY and CDR2 is SYGVKD. The CDR3 loop spans 12 amino acids. The CDR3 nucleotides are TGTGCCATCAGTGCAGGGACAGTCGAGCAGTACTTC. Its protein is CAISAGTVEQYF.